The source of this T cell receptor beta chain is a study of response to subunit inactivated influenza vaccine. Overall study findings and caveats: Every seasonal influenza vaccination brings in few new T cells, the authors suggested.

This clonotype was seen a few times. As yet, its antigen is unknown. Germline V gene lookup returns CDR1 SGDLS and CDR2 YYNGEE. The CDR3 runs to 15 residues. Unmatched junction bases numbered 6, after V lost 0 bases and J lost 3 bases. One entry per CDR3 protein, called by TCRdb with MiXCR from the RT-PCR reads. This table has roughly 760,000 distinct CDR3 sequences, 21% appearing once. The J gene is TRBJ2-7, the V gene TRBV9, with TRBD1 matching over 7 bases. This sequence originates from a man in his forties or fifties who received an inactivated influenza vaccine. This sample comprised PBMCs from blood, obtained roughly 5 days after vaccination. The CDR3: CASSVAGTEHYEQYF. DNA for the CDR3: TGTGCCAGCAGCGTAGCGGGGACAGAGCACTACGAGCAGTACTTC.